This passage covers 19 T cell receptor beta chains from one sample sequenced in a study of neurological immune-mediated disorders. TCRdb re-called the 5' RACE reads through MiXCR, storing one row per CDR3 protein. The sample has around 37,000 distinct CDR3 sequences, more than 9.5% seen once. As to time point: technical triplicate 1. The specimen was PBMCs. All receptors come from a man aged 55 to 70 with HTLV-1-associated myelopathy (HAM/TSP).

This clonotype was detected ten times or more. V is TRBV3-1 and J is TRBJ1-1; D is undetermined. The CDR3 contains 15 residues. Germline CDR1 is LGHDT and CDR2 is YNNKEL (reference sequence). V was shortened by 1 base and J by 2 bases, with 11 bases between the two germline ends. The DNA for the CDR3 is TGTGCCAGCAGCCAAGTTTCAGTAGATAACACTGAAGCTTTCTTT. Protein: CASSQVSVDNTEAFF.

This clonotype was seen many times. This chain links TRBV5-1 with TRBJ2-3, with 8 bases fitting TRBD2. Germline CDR1 and CDR2: SGHRS and YFSETQ. With V trimmed by 2 bases and J by 0 bases, 5 bases remained unmatched. The CDR3 runs 16 residues. As DNA, the CDR3 is TGCGCCAGCAGCTTCGGGACTAGGCAAAGCACAGATACGCAGTATTTT. Translated, it gives CASSFGTRQSTDTQYF. The whole variable domain, filled in from reference TRBV5-1 and TRBJ2-3, reads KAGVTQTPRYLIKTRGQQVTLSCSPISGHRSVSWYQQTPGQGLQFLFEYFSETQRNKGNFPGRFSGRQFSNSRSEMNVSTLELGDSALYLCASSFGTRQSTDTQYFGPGTRLTVL.

This clonotype was seen many times. This chain connects TRBV29-1 to TRBJ1-3; unclear D gene. CDR3 length: 12 amino acids. Germline V gene sequence: CDR1 SQVTM, CDR2 ANQGSEA. V shed 5 bases and J shed 2 bases, with 7 bases lying between them. CDR3 protein: CSVLSPGNTIYF. In DNA form, the CDR3 reads TGCAGCGTTTTGAGCCCTGGAAACACCATATATTTT.

This clonotype was recorded at least ten times. In nucleotides, the CDR3 is TGCGCCAGCAGCTTGGGCGGTGCGGGATCGATCAATGAGCAGTTCTTC. Amino acids: CASSLGGAGSINEQFF. This chain links TRBV5-1 with TRBJ2-1, with D possibly being TRBD2 (6 bases). The V gene's germline CDR1 is SGHRS and CDR2 YFSETQ. V was trimmed by 0 bases and J by 6 bases, leaving 16 bases between them. The CDR3 extends over 16 amino acids.

The chain uses TRBV12-5 and TRBJ1-1; D might be TRBD1 (5 bases). The V and J ends lost 1 base and 0 bases respectively, with 9 bases between them. The CDR3 has 15 amino acids. Germline loops: CDR1 LGHNT, CDR2 FRNRAP. DNA for the CDR3: TGTGCTAGTGGTTTGGCCCAGGGATTGAACACTGAAGCTTTCTTT. Its protein is CASGLAQGLNTEAFF. Filled out from reference TRBV12-5 and TRBJ1-1, the complete variable domain reads DARVTQTPRHKVTEMGQEVTMRCQPILGHNTVFWYRQTMMQGLELLAYFRNRAPLDDSGMPKDRFSAEMPDATLATLKIQPSEPRDSAVYFCASGLAQGLNTEAFFGQGTRLTVV.

The V call is TRBV6-1, the J call TRBJ1-2; D might be TRBD1 (5 bases). This CDR3 spans 14 amino acids. The germline V and J ends were trimmed by 3 bases and 10 bases, with 18 bases remaining between them. Germline V gene sequence: CDR1 MNHNS, CDR2 SASEGT. The CDR3 is CASSDEAGPGDYTF. In nucleotides, the CDR3 is TGTGCCAGCAGTGATGAGGCGGGACCTGGGGACTACACCTTC.

This clonotype was recorded at least ten times. CDR3 amino acids: CASSLRGQTNTGELFF. DNA for the CDR3: TGCGCCAGCAGCTTGCGGGGACAGACGAACACCGGGGAGCTGTTTTTT. V gene TRBV5-1 combines with J gene TRBJ2-2, with 7 nucleotides matching TRBD1. Germline V CDR1 and CDR2: SGHRS, YFSETQ. The CDR3 runs 16 residues. V lost 1 base to trimming and J lost 0 bases; unmatched junction nucleotides: 3. The entire variable domain, with the rest obtained from reference TRBV5-1 and TRBJ2-2, is as follows: KAGVTQTPRYLIKTRGQQVTLSCSPISGHRSVSWYQQTPGQGLQFLFEYFSETQRNKGNFPGRFSGRQFSNSRSEMNVSTLELGDSALYLCASSLRGQTNTGELFFGEGSRLTVL.

This clonotype occurred many times. J is TRBJ2-1 and V is TRBV5-1; 9 bases map to TRBD2. The CDR3 loop spans 17 amino acids. The J segment lost 6 bases and the V segment lost 1 base, leaving 11 bases of the junction unmatched. Germline V gene data show CDR1 as SGHRS and CDR2 as YFSETQ. In DNA form, the CDR3 reads TGCGCCAGCAGCTTGATAACTAGCGGGCTTAGGGCCAATGAGCAGTTCTTC. Translated, it gives CASSLITSGLRANEQFF.

As for this clonotype: An end of the junction differs from the germline gene, which may be a read error. The chain couples TRBV20-1 to TRBJ2-3, with a tentative D call TRBD2 (6 bases). The CDR3 totals 14 residues. CDR1 is DFQATT and CDR2 is SNEGSKA in the germline V gene (reference sequence). CDR3 protein: CSARDPGSRDKQYF. The CDR3 region has the DNA TGCAGTGCTAGAGATCCCGGGAGTAGAGATAAGCAGTATTTT.

This clonotype appeared many times. The chain recombines TRBV20-1 with TRBJ1-5; the D gene is possibly TRBD1 (5 bases). V gave up 5 bases and J gave up 2 bases, with 16 bases separating them. The CDR3 runs to 15 residues. Per the germline V gene, CDR1 is DFQATT and CDR2 is SNEGSKA (reference sequence). CDR3 loop: CSAVDQGFGNQPQHF. The CDR3 nucleotides read TGCAGTGCTGTCGACCAGGGTTTCGGCAATCAGCCCCAGCATTTT.

Many counts were recorded for this clonotype. The chain links TRBV20-1 to TRBJ2-3, with a tentative D call TRBD1 (6 bases). The CDR3 is 16 amino acids. Per germline, CDR1 DFQATT and CDR2 SNEGSKA (reference sequence). V lost 3 bases and J lost 0, with 16 bases in between. The CDR3 reads CSASRRDTESTDTQYF. Written as DNA, the CDR3 is TGCAGTGCTAGCCGCCGGGACACCGAAAGCACAGATACGCAGTATTTT.

This clonotype was seen ten or more times. The V gene is TRBV20-1, the J gene TRBJ2-5; no reliable D call. The CDR3 length is 13 residues. Per the germline V gene, CDR1 is DFQATT and CDR2 is SNEGSKA (reference sequence). Trimming removed 3 bases from V and 1 base from J, with 9 bases in between. This CDR3 is CSARFDFQETQYF. The CDR3, as DNA: TGCAGTGCTAGGTTTGATTTCCAAGAGACCCAGTACTTC.

This clonotype was observed many times. This chain links TRBV5-1 with TRBJ2-5; 7 bases align to TRBD1. The germline V gene encodes CDR1 SGHRS and CDR2 YFSETQ. Unmatched junction bases numbered 4, after V lost 0 bases and J lost 5 bases. The CDR3 length is 14 residues. CDR3 nucleotide sequence: TGCGCCAGCAGCTTGGGACAGGGATGGGAGACCCAGTACTTC. Translated, it gives CASSLGQGWETQYF.

This clonotype was seen many times. The rearrangement links TRBV27 to TRBJ1-1, with 8 bases matching TRBD1. This CDR3 has 14 residues. Unmatched junction bases numbered 5, after V lost 7 bases and J lost 1 base. Germline V gene data show CDR1 as MNHEY and CDR2 as SMNVEV (reference sequence). The CDR3 here is CASNRQGPNTEAFF. The CDR3 nucleotides are TGTGCCAGCAACCGACAGGGGCCGAACACTGAAGCTTTCTTT.

Only a few counts were recorded for this clonotype. The chain is built from TRBV3-1 and TRBJ1-1, with D unclear. The CDR3 is 11 amino acids. Per the germline V gene, CDR1 is LGHDT and CDR2 is YNNKEL (reference sequence). Trimming took 3 bases from V and 10 from J, leaving 9 bases between them. CDR3: CASSQAGRAFF. The CDR3 nucleotides are TGTGCCAGCAGCCAGGCAGGTAGAGCTTTCTTT.

This clonotype was counted many times. The V and J genes are TRBV20-1 and TRBJ2-5; D might be TRBD2 (6 bases). The germline V gene has CDR1 DFQATT and CDR2 SNEGSKA (reference sequence). The CDR3 is 13 amino acids. Trimming shortened V by 1 base and J by 3 bases, and 9 bases separated the two germline ends. CDR3 nucleotides: TGCAGTGCTAGAGTTACGGGAGAAGAGACCCAGTACTTC. Residues: CSARVTGEETQYF.

This clonotype was found many times. V and J are TRBV7-2 and TRBJ2-5; 11 bases map to TRBD2. The V gene end was trimmed by 4 bases and the J gene end by 6 bases; junction bases not matched to a gene: 16. The germline V gene encodes CDR1 SGHTA and CDR2 FQGNSA. The CDR3 has 18 amino acids. The chain's CDR3 is CASSSPPGSGRALKTQYF. The CDR3, as DNA: TGTGCCAGCAGCTCCCCCCCAGGTAGCGGGAGGGCCTTGAAGACCCAGTACTTC. Based on the CDR3 plus reference TRBV7-2 and TRBJ2-5, the full variable domain is GAGVSQSPSNKVTEKGKDVELRCDPISGHTALYWYRQSLGQGLEFLIYFQGNSAPDKSGLPSDRFSAERTGGSVSTLTIQRTQQEDSAVYLCASSSPPGSGRALKTQYFGPGTRLLVL.

A remark on this clonotype: This may come from a read error, since a much larger clone is one base off. The chain joins TRBV7-2 to TRBJ2-2; tentative D call: TRBD2 (5 bases). From germline, CDR1 is SGHTA and CDR2 FQGNSA. The CDR3 loop spans 14 amino acids. The CDR3 sequence is CASSPYSNTGEMFF. CDR3 nucleotides: TGTGCCAGCAGCCCGTACTCGAACACCGGGGAGATGTTTTTT.

The chain links TRBV20-1 to TRBJ2-2; 12 nucleotides match TRBD2. J was trimmed by 6 bases and V by 5 bases; bases with no gene match: 4. This CDR3 has 14 residues. Germline V gene data show CDR1 as DFQATT and CDR2 as SNEGSKA (reference sequence). In nucleotides, the CDR3 is TGCAGTGCTTCGACTAGCGGGAGCCCCGGGGAGCTGTTTTTT. The encoded protein is CSASTSGSPGELFF.